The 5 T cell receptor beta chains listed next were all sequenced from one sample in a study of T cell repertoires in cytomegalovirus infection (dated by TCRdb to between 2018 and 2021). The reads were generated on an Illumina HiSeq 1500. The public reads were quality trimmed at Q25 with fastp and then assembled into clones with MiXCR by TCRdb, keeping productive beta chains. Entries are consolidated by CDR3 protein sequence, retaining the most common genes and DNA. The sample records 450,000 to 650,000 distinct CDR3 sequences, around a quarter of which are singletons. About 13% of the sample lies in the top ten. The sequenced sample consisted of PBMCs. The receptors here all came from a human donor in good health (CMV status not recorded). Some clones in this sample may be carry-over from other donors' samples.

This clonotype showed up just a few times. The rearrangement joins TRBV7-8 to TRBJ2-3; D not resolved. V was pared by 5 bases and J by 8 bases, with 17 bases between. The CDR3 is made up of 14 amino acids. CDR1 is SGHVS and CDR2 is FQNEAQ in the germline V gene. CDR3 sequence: CASSLIRDGSTQYF. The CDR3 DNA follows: TGTGCCAGCAGCCTCATCCGCGACGGAAGTACGCAGTATTTT.

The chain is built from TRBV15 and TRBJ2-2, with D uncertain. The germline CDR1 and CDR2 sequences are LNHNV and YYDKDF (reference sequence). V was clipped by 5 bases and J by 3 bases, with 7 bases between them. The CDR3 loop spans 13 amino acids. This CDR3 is CATSLGYTGELFF. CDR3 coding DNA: TGTGCCACCAGCCTCGGCTACACCGGGGAGCTGTTTTTT.

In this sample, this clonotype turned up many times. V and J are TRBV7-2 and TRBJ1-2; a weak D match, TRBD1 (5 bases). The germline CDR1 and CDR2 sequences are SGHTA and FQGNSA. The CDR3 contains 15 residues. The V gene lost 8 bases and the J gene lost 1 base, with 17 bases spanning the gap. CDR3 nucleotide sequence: TGTGCCAGCGCCGAGAGTGACAGCCTTAACTATGGCTACACCTTC. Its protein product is CASAESDSLNYGYTF.

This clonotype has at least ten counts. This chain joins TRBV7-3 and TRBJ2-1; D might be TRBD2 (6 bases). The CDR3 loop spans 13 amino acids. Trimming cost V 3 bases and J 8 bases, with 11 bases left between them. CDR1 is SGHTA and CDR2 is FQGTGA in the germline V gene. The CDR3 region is CASSFNGEDEQFF. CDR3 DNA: TGTGCCAGCAGCTTTAATGGGGAGGATGAGCAGTTCTTC.

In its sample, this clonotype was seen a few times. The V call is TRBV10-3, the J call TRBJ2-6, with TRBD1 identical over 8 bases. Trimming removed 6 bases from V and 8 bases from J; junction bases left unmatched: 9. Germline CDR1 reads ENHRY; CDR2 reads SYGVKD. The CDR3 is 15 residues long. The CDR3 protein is CAIRLQGVDTNVLTF. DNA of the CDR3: TGTGCCATCAGACTACAGGGGGTAGATACCAACGTCCTGACTTTC.